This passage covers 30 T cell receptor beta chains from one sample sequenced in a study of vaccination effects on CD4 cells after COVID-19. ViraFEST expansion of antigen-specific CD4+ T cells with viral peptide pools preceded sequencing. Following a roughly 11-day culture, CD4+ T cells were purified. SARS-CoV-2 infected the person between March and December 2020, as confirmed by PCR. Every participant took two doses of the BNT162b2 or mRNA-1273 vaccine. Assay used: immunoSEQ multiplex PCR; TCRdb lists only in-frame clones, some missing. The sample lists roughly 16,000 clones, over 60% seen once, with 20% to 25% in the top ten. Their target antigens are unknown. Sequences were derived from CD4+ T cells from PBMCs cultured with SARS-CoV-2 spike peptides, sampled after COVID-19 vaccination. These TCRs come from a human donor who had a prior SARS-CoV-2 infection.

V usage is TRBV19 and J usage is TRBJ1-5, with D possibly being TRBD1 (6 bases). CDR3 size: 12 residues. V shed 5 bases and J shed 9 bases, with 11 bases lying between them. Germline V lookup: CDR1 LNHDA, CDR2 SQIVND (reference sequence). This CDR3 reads CASSPQGPPQHF. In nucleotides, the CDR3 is TGTGCCAGTAGTCCACAGGGCCCGCCCCAGCATTTT.

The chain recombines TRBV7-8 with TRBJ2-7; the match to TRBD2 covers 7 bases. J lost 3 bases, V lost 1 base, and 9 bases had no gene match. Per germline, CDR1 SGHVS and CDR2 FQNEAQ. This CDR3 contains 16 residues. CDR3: CASSLGGSGFGYEQYF. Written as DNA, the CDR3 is TGTGCCAGCAGCTTAGGGGGTAGCGGGTTTGGCTACGAGCAGTACTTC.

CDR3 in amino acids: CASSRQKQETQYF. DNA for the CDR3: TGTGCCAGTAGTAGACAGAAGCAAGAGACCCAGTACTTC. V usage is TRBV19 and J usage is TRBJ2-5; the D gene is possibly TRBD1 (5 bases). The CDR3 spans 13 residues. V was shortened by 4 bases and J by 2 bases, with 8 bases between the two germline ends. The germline V gene has CDR1 LNHDA and CDR2 SQIVND (reference sequence).

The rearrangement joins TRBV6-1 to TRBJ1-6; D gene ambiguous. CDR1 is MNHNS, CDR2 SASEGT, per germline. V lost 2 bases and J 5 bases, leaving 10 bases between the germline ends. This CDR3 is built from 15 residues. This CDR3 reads CASSELDFNNSPLHF. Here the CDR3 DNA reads TGTGCCAGCAGTGAACTCGACTTTAATAATTCACCCCTCCACTTT.

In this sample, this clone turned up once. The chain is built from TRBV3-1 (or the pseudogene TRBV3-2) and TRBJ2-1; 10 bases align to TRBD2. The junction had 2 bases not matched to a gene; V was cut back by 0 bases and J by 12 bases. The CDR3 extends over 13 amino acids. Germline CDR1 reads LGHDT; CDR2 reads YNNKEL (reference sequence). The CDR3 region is CASSQDSGRWQFF. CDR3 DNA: TGTGCCAGCAGCCAAGATAGCGGGAGGTGGCAGTTCTTC.

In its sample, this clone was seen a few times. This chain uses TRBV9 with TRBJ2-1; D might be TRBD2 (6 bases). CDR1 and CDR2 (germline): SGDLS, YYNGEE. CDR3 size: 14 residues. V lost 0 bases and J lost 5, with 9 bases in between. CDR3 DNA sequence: TGTGCCAGCAGCGTAGGCCCGGGGGACAATGAGCAGTTCTTC. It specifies CASSVGPGDNEQFF.

The CDR3 is CASSPLVGDQETQYF. The CDR3 DNA reads as TGTGCCAGCTCACCATTAGTGGGGGACCAAGAGACCCAGTACTTC. This chain links TRBV18 with TRBJ2-5, with D tentatively TRBD1 or TRBD2 (5 bases each). The length of the CDR3 is 15 residues. V lost 2 bases and J lost 0, with 10 bases in between. The germline CDR1 and CDR2 sequences are KGHSH and LQKENI.

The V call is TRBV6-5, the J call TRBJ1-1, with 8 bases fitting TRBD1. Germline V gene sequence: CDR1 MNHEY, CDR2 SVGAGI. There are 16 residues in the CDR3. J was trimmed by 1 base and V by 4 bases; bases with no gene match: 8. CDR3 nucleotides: TGTGCCAGCAGTTCCCGACAGGGGAGGGAGAACACTGAAGCTTTCTTT. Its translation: CASSSRQGRENTEAFF.

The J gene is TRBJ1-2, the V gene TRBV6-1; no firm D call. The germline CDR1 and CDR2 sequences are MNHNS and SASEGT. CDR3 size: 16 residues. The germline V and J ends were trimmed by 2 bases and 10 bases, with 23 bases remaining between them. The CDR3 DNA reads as TGTGCCAGCAGTGAATCGGGTTTAGGCCTTGCCTGGGACTACACCTTC. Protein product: CASSESGLGLAWDYTF.

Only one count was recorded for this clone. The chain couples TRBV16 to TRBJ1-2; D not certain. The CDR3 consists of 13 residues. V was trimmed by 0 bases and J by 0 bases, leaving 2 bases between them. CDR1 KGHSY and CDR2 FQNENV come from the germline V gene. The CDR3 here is CASSQSANYGYTF. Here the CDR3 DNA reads TGTGCCAGCAGCCAATCCGCTAACTATGGCTACACCTTC.

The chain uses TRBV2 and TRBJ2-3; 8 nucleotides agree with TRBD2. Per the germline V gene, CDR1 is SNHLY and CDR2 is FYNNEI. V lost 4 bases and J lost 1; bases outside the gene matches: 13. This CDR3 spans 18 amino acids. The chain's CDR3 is CASSGSGTSGRGTDTQYF. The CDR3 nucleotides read TGTGCCAGCAGTGGGTCGGGTACTAGCGGTCGGGGCACAGATACGCAGTATTTT.

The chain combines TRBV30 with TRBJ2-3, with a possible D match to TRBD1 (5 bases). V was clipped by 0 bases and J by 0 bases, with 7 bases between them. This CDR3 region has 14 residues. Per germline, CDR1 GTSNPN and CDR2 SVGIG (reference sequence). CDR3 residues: CAWSVGLSTDTQYF. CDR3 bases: TGTGCCTGGAGTGTGGGGCTCAGCACAGATACGCAGTATTTT.

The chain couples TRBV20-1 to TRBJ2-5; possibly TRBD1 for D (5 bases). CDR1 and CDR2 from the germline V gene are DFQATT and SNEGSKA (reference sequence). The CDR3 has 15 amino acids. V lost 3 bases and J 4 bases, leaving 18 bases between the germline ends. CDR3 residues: CSASGRVGHIETQYF. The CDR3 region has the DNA TGCAGTGCTAGTGGGCGAGTCGGACATATAGAGACCCAGTACTTC.

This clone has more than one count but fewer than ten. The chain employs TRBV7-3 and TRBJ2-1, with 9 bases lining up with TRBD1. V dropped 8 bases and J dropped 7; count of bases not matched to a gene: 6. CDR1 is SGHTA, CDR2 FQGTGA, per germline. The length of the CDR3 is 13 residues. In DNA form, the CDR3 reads TGTGCCAGCGGGGACAGGGAAGGGAATGAGCAGTTCTTC. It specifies CASGDREGNEQFF.

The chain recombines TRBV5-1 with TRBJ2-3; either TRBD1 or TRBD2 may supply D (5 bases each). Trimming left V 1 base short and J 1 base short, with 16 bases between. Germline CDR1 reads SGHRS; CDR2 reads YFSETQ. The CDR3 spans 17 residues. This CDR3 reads CASSLQWPGTGTDTQYF. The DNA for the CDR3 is TGCGCCAGCAGCTTGCAGTGGCCCGGGACCGGCACAGATACGCAGTATTTT.

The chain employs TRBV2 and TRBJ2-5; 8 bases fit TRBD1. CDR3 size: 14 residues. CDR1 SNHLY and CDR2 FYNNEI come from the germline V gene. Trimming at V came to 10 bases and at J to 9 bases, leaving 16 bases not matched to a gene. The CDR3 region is CANSLTGGRDAQYF. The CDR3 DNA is TGTGCCAACTCACTAACAGGGGGGAGAGACGCCCAGTACTTC.

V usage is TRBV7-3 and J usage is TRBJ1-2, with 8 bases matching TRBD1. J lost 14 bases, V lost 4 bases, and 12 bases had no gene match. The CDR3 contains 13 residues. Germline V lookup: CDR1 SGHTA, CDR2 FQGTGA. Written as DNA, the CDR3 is TGTGCCAGCAGCTATTACCCGGACAGGGCGCGTACCTTC. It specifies CASSYYPDRARTF.

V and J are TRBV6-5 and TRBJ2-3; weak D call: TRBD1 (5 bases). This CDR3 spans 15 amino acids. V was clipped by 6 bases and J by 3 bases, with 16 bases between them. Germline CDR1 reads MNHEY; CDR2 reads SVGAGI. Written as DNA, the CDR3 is TGTGCCAGCAGCCCAGGGTACGGATGGACAGATACGCAGTATTTT. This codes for CASSPGYGWTDTQYF.

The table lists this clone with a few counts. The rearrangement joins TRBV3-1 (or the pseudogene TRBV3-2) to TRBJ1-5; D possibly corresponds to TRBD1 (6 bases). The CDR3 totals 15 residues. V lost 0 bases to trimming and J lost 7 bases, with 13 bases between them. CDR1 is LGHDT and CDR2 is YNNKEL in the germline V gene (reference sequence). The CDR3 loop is CASSQDSTGPQPQHF. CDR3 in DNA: TGTGCCAGCAGCCAAGATAGTACAGGGCCACAGCCCCAGCATTTT.

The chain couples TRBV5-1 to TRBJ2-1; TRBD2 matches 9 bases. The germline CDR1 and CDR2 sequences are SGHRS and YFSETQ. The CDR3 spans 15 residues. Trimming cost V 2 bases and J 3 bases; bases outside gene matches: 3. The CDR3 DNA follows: TGCGCCAGCAGCTTTTATAGCGGGGGCTACAATGAGCAGTTCTTC. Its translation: CASSFYSGGYNEQFF.

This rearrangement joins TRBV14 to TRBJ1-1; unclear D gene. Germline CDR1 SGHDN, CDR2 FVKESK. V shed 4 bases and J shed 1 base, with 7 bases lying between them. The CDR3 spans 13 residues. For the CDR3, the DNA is TGTGCCAGCAGCCGAACATGGAACACTGAAGCTTTCTTT. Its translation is CASSRTWNTEAFF. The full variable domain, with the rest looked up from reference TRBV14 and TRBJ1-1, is EAGVTQFPSHSVIEKGQTVTLRCDPISGHDNLYWYRRVMGKEIKFLLHFVKESKQDESGMPNNRFLAERTGGTYSTLKVQPAELEDSGVYFCASSRTWNTEAFFGQGTRLTVV.

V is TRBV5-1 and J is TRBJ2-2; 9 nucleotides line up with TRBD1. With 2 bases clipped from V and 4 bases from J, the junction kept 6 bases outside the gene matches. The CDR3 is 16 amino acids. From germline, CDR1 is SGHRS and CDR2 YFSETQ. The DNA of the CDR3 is TGCGCCAGCAGCTTCCAACAGGGGGCGAGCACCGGGGAGCTGTTTTTT. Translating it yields CASSFQQGASTGELFF. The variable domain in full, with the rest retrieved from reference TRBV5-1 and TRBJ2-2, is KAGVTQTPRYLIKTRGQQVTLSCSPISGHRSVSWYQQTPGQGLQFLFEYFSETQRNKGNFPGRFSGRQFSNSRSEMNVSTLELGDSALYLCASSFQQGASTGELFFGEGSRLTVL.

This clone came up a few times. CDR3 in DNA: TGTGCCAGCAGCCCGGACCCGGGACTAGCGGGAGAGGGTGGGCAGTTCTTC. This codes for CASSPDPGLAGEGGQFF. The V call is TRBV5-5, the J call TRBJ2-1; 14 bases are a match to TRBD2. This CDR3 region has 17 residues. Losses at the gene ends were 4 bases for V and 12 bases for J; bases not matched to a gene: 15. Germline values: CDR1 SGHKS, CDR2 YYEKEE (reference sequence).

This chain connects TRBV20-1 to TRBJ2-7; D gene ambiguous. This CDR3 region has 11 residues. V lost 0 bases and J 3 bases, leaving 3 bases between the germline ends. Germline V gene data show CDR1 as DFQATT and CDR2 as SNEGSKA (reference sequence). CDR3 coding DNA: TGCAGTGCTAGAGACCACTACGAGCAGTACTTC. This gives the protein CSARDHYEQYF.

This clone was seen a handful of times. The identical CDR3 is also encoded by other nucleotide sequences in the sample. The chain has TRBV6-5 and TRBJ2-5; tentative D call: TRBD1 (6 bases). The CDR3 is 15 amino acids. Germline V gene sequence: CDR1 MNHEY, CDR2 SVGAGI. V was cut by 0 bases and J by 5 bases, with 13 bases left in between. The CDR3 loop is CASSYSTGNRETQYF. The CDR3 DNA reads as TGTGCCAGCAGTTACTCAACAGGGAATAGGGAGACCCAGTACTTC.

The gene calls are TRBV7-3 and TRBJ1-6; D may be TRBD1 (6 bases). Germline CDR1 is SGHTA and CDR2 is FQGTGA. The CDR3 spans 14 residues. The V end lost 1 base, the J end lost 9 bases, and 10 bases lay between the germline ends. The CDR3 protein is CASSLRGGGSPLHF. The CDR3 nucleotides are TGTGCCAGCAGCTTAAGAGGGGGAGGTTCACCCCTCCACTTT. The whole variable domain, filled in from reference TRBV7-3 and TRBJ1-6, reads GAGVSQTPSNKVTEKGKYVELRCDPISGHTALYWYRQSLGQGPEFLIYFQGTGAADDSGLPNDRFFAVRPEGSVSTLKIQRTERGDSAVYLCASSLRGGGSPLHFGNGTRLTVT.

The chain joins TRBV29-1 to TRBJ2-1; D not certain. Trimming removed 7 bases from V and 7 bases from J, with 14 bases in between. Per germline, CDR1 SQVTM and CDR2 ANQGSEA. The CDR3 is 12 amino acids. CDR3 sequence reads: CSGKRTPNEQFF. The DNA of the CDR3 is TGCAGCGGAAAGAGGACCCCGAATGAGCAGTTCTTC.

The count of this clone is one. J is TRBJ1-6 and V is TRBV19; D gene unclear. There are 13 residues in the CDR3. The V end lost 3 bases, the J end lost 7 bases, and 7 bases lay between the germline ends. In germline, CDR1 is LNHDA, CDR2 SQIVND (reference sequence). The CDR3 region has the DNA TGTGCCAGTAGTATCTACCCCAATTCACCCCTCCACTTT. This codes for CASSIYPNSPLHF. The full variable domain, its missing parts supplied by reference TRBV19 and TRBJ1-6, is DGGITQSPKYLFRKEGQNVTLSCEQNLNHDAMYWYRQDPGQGLRLIYYSQIVNDFQKGDIAEGYSVSREKKESFPLTVTSAQKNPTAFYLCASSIYPNSPLHFGNGTRLTVT.

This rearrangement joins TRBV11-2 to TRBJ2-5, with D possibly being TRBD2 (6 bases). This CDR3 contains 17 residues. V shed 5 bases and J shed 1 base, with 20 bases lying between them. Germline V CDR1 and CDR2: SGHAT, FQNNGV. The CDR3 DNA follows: TGTGCCAGCAGCGCCCAAGAGAGGGCGGGACCCCAAGAGACCCAGTACTTC. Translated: CASSAQERAGPQETQYF.

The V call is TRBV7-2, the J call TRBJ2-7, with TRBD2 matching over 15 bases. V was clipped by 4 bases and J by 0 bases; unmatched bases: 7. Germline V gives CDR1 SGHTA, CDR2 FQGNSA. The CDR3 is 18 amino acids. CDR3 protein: CASSSGLAGGRSSYEQYF. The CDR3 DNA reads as TGTGCCAGCAGCTCGGGACTAGCGGGGGGCCGGAGCTCCTACGAGCAGTACTTC.